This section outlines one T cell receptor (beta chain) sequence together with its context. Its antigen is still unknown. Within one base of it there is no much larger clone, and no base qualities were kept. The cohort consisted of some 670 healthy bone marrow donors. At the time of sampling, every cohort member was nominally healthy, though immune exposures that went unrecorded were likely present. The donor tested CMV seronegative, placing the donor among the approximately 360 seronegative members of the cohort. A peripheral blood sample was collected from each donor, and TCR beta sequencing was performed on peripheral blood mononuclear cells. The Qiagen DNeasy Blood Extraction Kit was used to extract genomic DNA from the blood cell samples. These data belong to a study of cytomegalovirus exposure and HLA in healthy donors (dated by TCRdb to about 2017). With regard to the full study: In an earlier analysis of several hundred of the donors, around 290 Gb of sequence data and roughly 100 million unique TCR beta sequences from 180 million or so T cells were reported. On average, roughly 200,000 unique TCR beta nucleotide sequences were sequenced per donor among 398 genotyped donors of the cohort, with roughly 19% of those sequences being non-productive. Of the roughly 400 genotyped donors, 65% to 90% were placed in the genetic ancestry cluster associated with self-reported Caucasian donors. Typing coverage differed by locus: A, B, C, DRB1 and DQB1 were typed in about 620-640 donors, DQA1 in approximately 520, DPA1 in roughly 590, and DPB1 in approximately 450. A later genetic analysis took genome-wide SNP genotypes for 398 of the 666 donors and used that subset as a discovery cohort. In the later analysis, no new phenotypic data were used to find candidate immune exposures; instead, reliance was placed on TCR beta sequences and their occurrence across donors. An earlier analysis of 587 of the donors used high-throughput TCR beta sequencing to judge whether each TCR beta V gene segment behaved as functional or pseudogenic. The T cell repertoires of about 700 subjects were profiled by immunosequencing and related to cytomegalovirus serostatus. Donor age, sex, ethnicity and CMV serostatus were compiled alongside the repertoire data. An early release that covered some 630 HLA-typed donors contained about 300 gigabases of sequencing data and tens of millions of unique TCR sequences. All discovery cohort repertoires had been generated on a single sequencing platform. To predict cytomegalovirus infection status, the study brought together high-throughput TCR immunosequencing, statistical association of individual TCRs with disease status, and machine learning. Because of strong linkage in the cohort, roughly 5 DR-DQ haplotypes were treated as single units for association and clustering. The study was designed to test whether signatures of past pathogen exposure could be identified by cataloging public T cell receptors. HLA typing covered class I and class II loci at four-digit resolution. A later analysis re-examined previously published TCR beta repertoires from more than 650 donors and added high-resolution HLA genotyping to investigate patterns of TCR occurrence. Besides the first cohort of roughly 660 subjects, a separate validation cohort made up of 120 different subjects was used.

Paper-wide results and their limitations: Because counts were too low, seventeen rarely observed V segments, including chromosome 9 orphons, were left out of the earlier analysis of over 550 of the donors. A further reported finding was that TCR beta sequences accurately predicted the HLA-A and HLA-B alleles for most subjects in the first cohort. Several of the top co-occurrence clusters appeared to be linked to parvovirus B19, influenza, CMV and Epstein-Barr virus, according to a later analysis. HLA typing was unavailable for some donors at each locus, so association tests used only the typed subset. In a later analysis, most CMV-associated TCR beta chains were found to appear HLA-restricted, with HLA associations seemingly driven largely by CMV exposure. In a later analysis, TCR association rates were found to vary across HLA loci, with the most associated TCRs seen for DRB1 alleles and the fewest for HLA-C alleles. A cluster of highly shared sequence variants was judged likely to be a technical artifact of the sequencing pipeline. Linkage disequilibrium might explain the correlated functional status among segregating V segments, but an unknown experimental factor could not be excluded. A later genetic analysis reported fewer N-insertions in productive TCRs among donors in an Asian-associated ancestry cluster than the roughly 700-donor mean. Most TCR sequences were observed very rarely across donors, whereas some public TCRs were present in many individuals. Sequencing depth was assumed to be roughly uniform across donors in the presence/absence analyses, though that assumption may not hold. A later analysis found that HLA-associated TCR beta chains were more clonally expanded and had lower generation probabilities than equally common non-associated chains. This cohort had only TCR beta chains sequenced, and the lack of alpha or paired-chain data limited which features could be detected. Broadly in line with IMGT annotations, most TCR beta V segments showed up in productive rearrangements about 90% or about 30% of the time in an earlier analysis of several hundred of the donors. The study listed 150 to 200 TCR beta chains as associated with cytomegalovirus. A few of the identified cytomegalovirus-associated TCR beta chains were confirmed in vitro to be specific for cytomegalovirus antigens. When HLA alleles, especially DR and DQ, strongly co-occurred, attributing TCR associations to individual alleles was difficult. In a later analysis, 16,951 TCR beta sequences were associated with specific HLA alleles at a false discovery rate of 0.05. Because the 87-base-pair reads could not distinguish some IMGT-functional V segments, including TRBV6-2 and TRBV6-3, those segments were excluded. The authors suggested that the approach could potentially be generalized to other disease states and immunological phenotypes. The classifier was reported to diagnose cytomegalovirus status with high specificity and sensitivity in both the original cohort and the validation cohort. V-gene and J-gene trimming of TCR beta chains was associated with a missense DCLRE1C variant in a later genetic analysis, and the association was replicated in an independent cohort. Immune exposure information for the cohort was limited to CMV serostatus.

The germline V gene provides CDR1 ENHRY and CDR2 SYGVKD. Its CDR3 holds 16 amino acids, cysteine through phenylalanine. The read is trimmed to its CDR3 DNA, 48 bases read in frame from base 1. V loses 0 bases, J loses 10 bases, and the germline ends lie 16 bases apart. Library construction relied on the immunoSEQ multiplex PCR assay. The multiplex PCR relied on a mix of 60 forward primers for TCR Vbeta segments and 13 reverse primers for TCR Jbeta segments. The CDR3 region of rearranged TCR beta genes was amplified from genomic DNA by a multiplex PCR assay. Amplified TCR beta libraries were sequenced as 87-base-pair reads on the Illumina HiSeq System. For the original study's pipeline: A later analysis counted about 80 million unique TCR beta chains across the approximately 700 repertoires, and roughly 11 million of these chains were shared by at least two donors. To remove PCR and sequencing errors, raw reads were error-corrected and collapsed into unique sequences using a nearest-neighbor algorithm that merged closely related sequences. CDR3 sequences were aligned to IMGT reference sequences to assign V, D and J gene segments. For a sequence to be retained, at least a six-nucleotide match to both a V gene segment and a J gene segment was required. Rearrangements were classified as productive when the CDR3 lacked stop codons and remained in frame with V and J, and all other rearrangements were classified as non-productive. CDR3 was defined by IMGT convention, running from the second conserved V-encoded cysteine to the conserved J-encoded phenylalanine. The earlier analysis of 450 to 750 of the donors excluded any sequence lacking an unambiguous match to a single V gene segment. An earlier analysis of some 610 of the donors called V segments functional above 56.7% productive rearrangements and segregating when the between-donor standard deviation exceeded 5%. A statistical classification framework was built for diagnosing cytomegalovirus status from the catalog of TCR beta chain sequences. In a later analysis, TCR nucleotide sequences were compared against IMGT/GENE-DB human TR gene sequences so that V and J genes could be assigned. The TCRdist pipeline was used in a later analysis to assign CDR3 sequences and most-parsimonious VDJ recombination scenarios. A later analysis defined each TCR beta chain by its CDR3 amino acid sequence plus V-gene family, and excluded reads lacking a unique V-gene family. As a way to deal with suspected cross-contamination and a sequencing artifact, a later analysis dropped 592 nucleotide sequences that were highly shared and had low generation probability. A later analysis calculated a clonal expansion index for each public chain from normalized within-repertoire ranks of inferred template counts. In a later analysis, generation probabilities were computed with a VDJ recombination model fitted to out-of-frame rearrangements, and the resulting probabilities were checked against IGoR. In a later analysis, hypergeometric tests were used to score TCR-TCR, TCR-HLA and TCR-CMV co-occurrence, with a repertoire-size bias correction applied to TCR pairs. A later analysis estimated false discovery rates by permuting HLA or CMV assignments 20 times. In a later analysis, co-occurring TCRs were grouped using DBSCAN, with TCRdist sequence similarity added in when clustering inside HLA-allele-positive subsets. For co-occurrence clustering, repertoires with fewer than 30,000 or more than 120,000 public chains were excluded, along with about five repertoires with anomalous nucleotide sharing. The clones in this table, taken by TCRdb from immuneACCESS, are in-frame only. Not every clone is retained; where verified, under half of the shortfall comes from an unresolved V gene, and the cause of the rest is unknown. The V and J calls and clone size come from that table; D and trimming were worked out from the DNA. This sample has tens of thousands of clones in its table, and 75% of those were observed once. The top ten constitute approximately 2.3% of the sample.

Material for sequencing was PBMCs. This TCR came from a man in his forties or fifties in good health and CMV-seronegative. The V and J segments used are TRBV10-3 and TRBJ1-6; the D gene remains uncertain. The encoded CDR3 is CAISESSTTGSSPLHF. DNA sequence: TGTGCCATCAGTGAGTCGTCTACGACTGGGTCCTCACCCCTCCACTTT.